Following are 31 T cell receptor beta chains from one sample sequenced in a study of patients and donors after allogeneic stem cell transplantation. TCRdb re-derived calls from the RT-PCR reads in MiXCR, one entry per CDR3 protein. The sample includes about 39,000 distinct CDR3 sequences, 25% to 40% seen only once; the top ten take around 72%. The sample taken for sequencing was blood, either unsorted or a sorted T cell fraction (not recorded which). Every receptor here comes from a human donor who was either an allogeneic HSCT recipient or a stem cell or donor lymphocyte infusion donor (not recorded which). It is not recorded whose cells these are; they may come from a transplant donor.

In this sample, this clonotype turned up a few times. The rearrangement joins TRBV28 to TRBJ1-5; D is uncertain. The CDR3 runs 15 residues. Germline CDR1 reads MDHEN; CDR2 reads SYDVKM. V was clipped by 6 bases and J by 6 bases, with 18 bases between them. The CDR3 nucleotides are TGTGCCAGCAGCAGTGACCAGCCTGGGAGTCAGCCCCAGCATTTT. Protein sequence: CASSSDQPGSQPQHF.

This clonotype was counted a few times. The chain has TRBV10-2 and TRBJ1-5; the match to TRBD1 covers 7 bases. The CDR3 runs to 15 residues. Germline assignment: CDR1 WSHSY and CDR2 SAAADI. V lost 5 bases, J lost 1 base, and 5 bases stayed unmatched. The CDR3 DNA reads TGCGCCAGCAGTCTCAAGACAGGGAGCAATCAGCCCCAGCATTTT. Amino acid sequence: CASSLKTGSNQPQHF.

This clonotype has a single count. The CDR3 protein is CAISPSGSETQYF. CDR3 DNA: TGTGCCATCAGTCCTAGCGGGAGTGAGACCCAGTACTTC. The chain carries TRBV10-3 and TRBJ2-5; 10 bases line up with TRBD2. CDR1 and CDR2 (germline): ENHRY, SYGVKD. The CDR3 is made up of 13 amino acids. With 5 bases clipped from V and 5 bases from J, the junction kept 2 bases outside the gene matches.

The chain links TRBV6-6 to TRBJ1-5; D may be TRBD1 (6 bases). Trimming stripped 5 bases from V and 1 base from J, with 12 bases between. The length of the CDR3 is 15 residues. From germline, CDR1 is MNHNY and CDR2 SVGAGI (reference sequence). The DNA for the CDR3 is TGTGCCAGCAGTCAATGGCAGGGGAGCAATCAGCCCCAGCATTTT. Protein: CASSQWQGSNQPQHF.

This clonotype has a count of ten or more. The chain employs TRBV5-1 and TRBJ1-1, with D perhaps TRBD1 (5 bases). The CDR3 length is 15 residues. Per germline, CDR1 SGHRS and CDR2 YFSETQ. V dropped 6 bases and J dropped 4 bases, with 19 bases sitting between them. In DNA, the CDR3 is TGCGCCAGCAACCCGAGGATAGTGGGGACCACTGAAGCTTTCTTT. Translation: CASNPRIVGTTEAFF. Supplemented by reference TRBV5-1 and TRBJ1-1, the full variable domain reads KAGVTQTPRYLIKTRGQQVTLSCSPISGHRSVSWYQQTPGQGLQFLFEYFSETQRNKGNFPGRFSGRQFSNSRSEMNVSTLELGDSALYLCASNPRIVGTTEAFFGQGTRLTVV.

The CDR3 nucleotides read TGTGCCACCAGTGCCTCTACAGTCCCGCAAAATGAAAAACTGTTTTTT. This encodes CATSASTVPQNEKLFF. This chain links TRBV24-1 with TRBJ1-4; D is unclear. V gave up 5 bases and J gave up 5 bases, with 17 bases separating them. Germline lookup yields CDR1 KGHDR and CDR2 SFDVKD. This CDR3 is built from 16 residues.

The rearrangement links TRBV6-2 or TRBV6-3 to TRBJ2-3, with D perhaps matching TRBD2 (6 bases). The V end was cut by 0 bases, the J end by 7 bases, with 17 bases between. This CDR3 has 16 amino acids. Germline loops: CDR1 MNHEY, CDR2 SVGEGT. The CDR3 here is CASSYSIGTPFHTQYF. In nucleotides, the CDR3 is TGTGCCAGCAGTTACTCGATAGGGACTCCATTTCATACGCAGTATTTT.

The rearrangement links TRBV20-1 to TRBJ1-5; no firm D call. The CDR3 sequence is 16 residues long. Germline values: CDR1 DFQATT, CDR2 SNEGSKA (reference sequence). V was pared by 4 bases and J by 6 bases, with 22 bases between. CDR3 DNA sequence: TGCAGTGCTAAGATATTGTCCGTCGTAACCTTTCAGCCCCAGCATTTT. Translating gives CSAKILSVVTFQPQHF.

The V gene is TRBV15, the J gene TRBJ2-2, with no clear D. Deletions cut 5 bases from V and 5 bases from J, with 12 bases between. The CDR3 contains 14 residues. CDR1 and CDR2 (germline): LNHNV, YYDKDF (reference sequence). The CDR3 protein is CATSGSYQTGELFF. For the CDR3, the DNA is TGTGCCACCAGCGGATCTTATCAGACCGGGGAGCTGTTTTTT.

The CDR3 bases are TGCGCCAGCAGCCCACGTGGGGTAGATACGCAGTATTTT. It encodes CASSPRGVDTQYF. The chain recombines TRBV4-3 with TRBJ2-3; D uncertain. The CDR3 consists of 13 residues. V lost 4 bases, J lost 5 bases, and 10 bases lay in between. The V gene's germline CDR1 is LGHNA and CDR2 YSLEER.

The V gene is TRBV20-1, the J gene TRBJ2-7, with D possibly matching TRBD2 (5 bases). Germline V gene lookup returns CDR1 DFQATT and CDR2 SNEGSKA (reference sequence). Trimming removed 2 bases from V and 3 bases from J, with 14 bases in between. The CDR3 runs to 14 residues. CDR3 protein: CSARPTEERYEQYF. DNA of the CDR3: TGCAGTGCTAGACCGACGGAGGAACGCTACGAGCAGTACTTC.

This chain joins TRBV20-1 and TRBJ1-1; D is unclear. The CDR3 has 12 amino acids. In germline, CDR1 is DFQATT, CDR2 SNEGSKA (reference sequence). V gave up 5 bases and J gave up 4 bases, with 11 bases separating them. The DNA for the CDR3 is TGCAGTGCTCGTGGGGATGGCACTGAAGCTTTCTTT. It translates to CSARGDGTEAFF.

This clonotype was observed a handful of times. V usage is TRBV4-3 and J usage is TRBJ1-1; D is ambiguous. This CDR3 comprises 16 residues. CDR1 and CDR2 from the germline V gene are LGHNA and YSLEER. The V end was cut by 0 bases, the J end by 5 bases, with 16 bases between. The CDR3 DNA follows: TGCGCCAGCAGCCAAGATGTATCCGAACGATATACTGAAGCTTTCTTT. Its protein product is CASSQDVSERYTEAFF.

This clonotype was seen a single time. The J gene is TRBJ2-1, the V gene TRBV28; 12 positions agree with TRBD2. The junction had 8 bases not matched to a gene; V was cut back by 2 bases and J by 6 bases. CDR1 is MDHEN, CDR2 SYDVKM, per germline. The CDR3 length is 17 residues. CDR3 in amino acids: CASSLRTSGRISNEQFF. CDR3 nucleotide sequence: TGTGCCAGCAGTTTACGTACTAGCGGGAGGATTTCCAATGAGCAGTTCTTC.

V is TRBV6-2 or TRBV6-3 and J is TRBJ1-5; no firm D call. The CDR3 is made up of 13 amino acids. V lost 8 bases and J 2 bases, leaving 10 bases between the germline ends. CDR1 is MNHEY and CDR2 is SVGEGT in the germline V gene. CDR3 nucleotides: TGTGCCAGCGGTTTTACGGGCAATCAGCCCCAGCATTTT. This gives the protein CASGFTGNQPQHF.

CDR3 sequence reads: CASSTGLVASTDTQYF. The CDR3, as DNA: TGTGCCAGCAGCACGGGACTAGTAGCTAGCACAGATACGCAGTATTTT. The rearrangement links TRBV7-2 to TRBJ2-3; the match to TRBD2 covers 8 bases. Trimming removed 5 bases from V and 0 bases from J; junction bases left unmatched: 7. CDR1 SGHTA and CDR2 FQGNSA come from the germline V gene. This CDR3 has 16 amino acids.

This clonotype was detected a few times. An end of the junction does not agree with germline; a read error may underlie this. The chain couples TRBV5-1 to TRBJ1-2, with 8 bases that match TRBD1. The CDR3 loop spans 13 amino acids. In germline, CDR1 is SGHRS, CDR2 YFSETQ. The CDR3 sequence is CASSFNLGDRRSF. CDR3 nucleotide sequence: TGCGCCAGCAGCTTTAACTTGGGGGACAGGCGATCCTTC.

The chain links TRBV4-2 to TRBJ2-4; D is possibly TRBD1 (6 bases). Germline loops: CDR1 LGHNA, CDR2 YNFKEQ. Trimming took off 2 bases at V and 0 bases at J, with 8 bases between the two ends. This CDR3 spans 15 amino acids. DNA for the CDR3: TGTGCCAGCAGCCAAAGGGGGTTAGCCAAAAACATTCAGTACTTC. Translated: CASSQRGLAKNIQYF.

The J gene is TRBJ2-4, the V gene TRBV20-1; 10 nucleotides line up with TRBD2. The J segment lost 3 bases and the V segment lost 3 bases, leaving 8 bases of the junction unmatched. Germline V gene lookup returns CDR1 DFQATT and CDR2 SNEGSKA (reference sequence). The CDR3 is made up of 16 amino acids. The CDR3 DNA sequence: TGCAGTGCTAGTAGAGGGACTAGCGCCCTCAAAAACATTCAGTACTTC. It encodes CSASRGTSALKNIQYF.

The chain joins TRBV28 to TRBJ2-4; D not certain. Germline CDR1 reads MDHEN; CDR2 reads SYDVKM. The CDR3 runs to 15 residues. Trimming took 2 bases from V and 6 from J, leaving 14 bases between them. The CDR3 DNA follows: TGTGCCAGCAGTTTAATATTAACCTTTTCAAACATTCAGTACTTC. Protein product: CASSLILTFSNIQYF.

CDR3 DNA sequence: TGTGCCAGCAGTTACGTTACTAGCGGGAGGCCAGGGGACACCGGGGAGCTGTTTTTT. Its protein product is CASSYVTSGRPGDTGELFF. The chain links TRBV6-5 to TRBJ2-2, with TRBD2 matching over 12 bases. J was trimmed by 3 bases and V by 2 bases; bases with no gene match: 10. This CDR3 has 19 amino acids. Germline V lookup: CDR1 MNHEY, CDR2 SVGAGI.

The chain carries TRBV28 and TRBJ1-5; 10 nucleotides align to TRBD1. CDR3 length equals 16 residues. Germline values: CDR1 MDHEN, CDR2 SYDVKM. With 6 bases clipped from V and 5 bases from J, the junction kept 10 bases outside the gene matches. The CDR3 DNA is TGTGCCAGCAGCCCCCCTTGGGACAGGGGAGATCAGCCCCAGCATTTT. It yields the protein CASSPPWDRGDQPQHF.

This clonotype was counted only a few times. The chain recombines TRBV12-3 or TRBV12-4 with TRBJ2-1; 9 positions match TRBD1. The CDR3 extends over 14 amino acids. Trimming took 7 bases from V and 7 from J; bases not matched to a gene: 8. In nucleotides, the CDR3 is TGTGCCAGCAACCTCCGGGACAGGGAAAATGAGCAGTTCTTC. Amino acids: CASNLRDRENEQFF.

This clonotype was detected only a few times. The chain is built from TRBV12-3 or TRBV12-4 and TRBJ1-3; D gene ambiguous. The CDR3 contains 12 residues. Deletions cut 3 bases from V and 4 bases from J, with 4 bases between. CDR3 sequence reads: CASSFEGNTIYF. CDR3 DNA: TGTGCCAGCAGTTTTGAAGGAAACACCATATATTTT.

This clonotype was detected only a few times. The chain is built from TRBV4-3 and TRBJ2-5, with TRBD2 as a possible D gene (5 bases). The CDR3 is 17 residues long. V lost 0 bases and J 5 bases, leaving 19 bases between the germline ends. Germline V gene lookup returns CDR1 LGHNA and CDR2 YSLEER. CDR3 sequence reads: CASSQEEGGRGSETQYF. As DNA, the CDR3 is TGCGCCAGCAGCCAAGAAGAAGGCGGCCGTGGGAGTGAGACCCAGTACTTC.

V and J are TRBV11-2 and TRBJ1-4, with TRBD1 matching over 9 bases. The CDR3 is made up of 18 amino acids. V was clipped by 5 bases and J by 0 bases; unmatched bases: 10. Germline loops: CDR1 SGHAT, CDR2 FQNNGV. The CDR3: CASSAGTGKSTTNEKLFF. CDR3 in DNA: TGTGCCAGCAGCGCCGGGACAGGGAAATCCACAACTAATGAAAAACTGTTTTTT.

The gene calls are TRBV11-3 and TRBJ1-1; maybe TRBD1 (6 bases). The V gene lost 5 bases and the J gene lost 8 bases, with 12 bases spanning the gap. This CDR3 is 12 amino acids long. Germline CDR1 is SGHNT and CDR2 is YENEEA. The chain's CDR3 is CASSPQGGEAFF. CDR3 bases: TGTGCCAGCAGCCCACAGGGAGGCGAAGCTTTCTTT.

A few counts support this clonotype. This CDR3 is CASSPWTGANQPQHF. CDR3 in DNA: TGTGCCAGCTCACCATGGACAGGGGCTAATCAGCCCCAGCATTTT. V gene TRBV18 combines with J gene TRBJ1-5; 9 nucleotides align to TRBD1. Trimming took 2 bases from V and 4 from J; bases not matched to a gene: 3. Germline V gene lookup returns CDR1 KGHSH and CDR2 LQKENI. CDR3 size: 15 residues.

This clonotype was counted many times. The genes are TRBV5-6 and TRBJ1-5, with TRBD1 as a possible D gene (5 bases). Trimming left V 2 bases short and J 2 bases short, with 17 bases between. Germline CDR1 and CDR2: SGHDT and YYEEEE. CDR3 length equals 17 residues. CDR3 nucleotides: TGTGCCAGCAGCTTAGAAGGGGCGGGGTCGCGCAATCAGCCCCAGCATTTT. Translating gives CASSLEGAGSRNQPQHF.

This clonotype was found a few times. Relative to the germline gene, one junction end is altered; a read error may explain this. The chain uses TRBV27 and TRBJ1-3, with D tentatively TRBD1 (5 bases). This CDR3 spans 16 amino acids. Germline-derived CDR1 and CDR2 are MNHEY and SMNVEV (reference sequence). The CDR3 region is CASSSGDRTSGNTVYF. CDR3 coding DNA: TGTGCCAGCAGTTCGGGGGACCGGACCTCTGGAAACACCGTATATTTT.

This clonotype was seen ten or more times. The chain couples TRBV4-1 to TRBJ1-1, with D unresolved. V shed 4 bases and J shed 3 bases, with 15 bases lying between them. The CDR3 covers 15 residues. Germline assignment: CDR1 MGHRA and CDR2 YSYEKL. CDR3 sequence reads: CASSLAAPRYTEAFF. CDR3 in DNA: TGCGCCAGCAGCCTTGCGGCCCCCCGTTACACTGAAGCTTTCTTT.